The source of this TCR beta chain is a study of cytomegalovirus exposure and HLA in healthy donors. Whole-study results and caveats: The Asian-associated ancestry cluster reportedly had fewer N-insertions than the approximately 700-donor mean in a later analysis. Presence/absence analyses supposed approximately even sequencing depth among donors.

CDR1 SNHLY and CDR2 FYNNEI come from the germline V gene. The CDR3 runs to 15 residues. Germline trimming cut 7 bases from V and 0 bases from J; bases unmatched to any gene: 3. Vbeta (60) and Jbeta (13) primers were used in the PCR. The method was immunoSEQ multiplex PCR; TCRdb's version includes in-frame clones alone and lacks a portion of them. The sample consists of around 150,000 clones, 60% to 80% of them appearing once. For this clone: No antigen is known for it.

The J gene is TRBJ2-2, the V gene TRBV2; 9 bases are a match to TRBD1. Sequences were obtained from PBMCs. The sequence was obtained from a man aged 30 to 45 in good health and CMV-seronegative. The CDR3 DNA is TGTGCCAGCATTCGGACAGGGGCGAACACCGGGGAGCTGTTTTTT. Translating it yields CASIRTGANTGELFF. Supplemented by reference TRBV2 and TRBJ2-2, the full variable domain reads EPEVTQTPSHQVTQMGQEVILRCVPISNHLYFYWYRQILGQKVEFLVSFYNNEISEKSEIFDDQFSVERPDGSNFTLKIRSTKLEDSAMYFCASIRTGANTGELFFGEGSRLTVL.